Presented here are 16 T cell receptor beta chains from one specimen sequenced in a study of technical replicates of blood from a handful of donors. Some clones are missing from TCRdb's copy, which holds only in-frame ones; the method was immunoSEQ multiplex PCR. The table shows about 75,000 clones, with 91% occurring only once. Source material: T cells isolated from PBMCs. Source of these receptors: a human donor in good health. Some clones in this sample may be carry-over from other donors' samples.

The gene calls are TRBV9 and TRBJ2-7; 7 bases agree with TRBD1. The CDR3 totals 17 residues. J was trimmed by 4 bases and V by 4 bases; bases with no gene match: 17. Germline V gives CDR1 SGDLS, CDR2 YYNGEE. Written as DNA, the CDR3 is TGTGCCAGCAGCCTCCAGGGTTCCGCAGGGGGTTTGTACGAGCAGTACTTC. This sequence encodes CASSLQGSAGGLYEQYF.

This sequence joins TRBV14 and TRBJ2-5, with TRBD1 identical over 7 bases. The CDR3 is made up of 15 amino acids. V gave up 4 bases and J gave up 2 bases; unmatched junction bases: 7. Germline CDR1 reads SGHDN; CDR2 reads FVKESK. The CDR3 here is CASSPRDRPQETQYF. In DNA, the CDR3 is TGTGCCAGCAGCCCCCGGGACAGACCTCAAGAGACCCAGTACTTC.

This chain links TRBV2 with TRBJ2-5; 11 nucleotides match TRBD1. V gave up 8 bases and J gave up 4 bases; unmatched junction bases: 6. CDR1 SNHLY and CDR2 FYNNEI come from the germline V gene. The CDR3 runs 14 residues. The CDR3 nucleotides read TGTGCCAGCTCCCGGGACAGGGGGGCAGAGACCCAGTACTTC. Residues: CASSRDRGAETQYF.

This chain links TRBV6-5 with TRBJ2-7; perhaps TRBD1 as D (6 bases). V was pared by 6 bases and J by 4 bases, with 7 bases between. Germline lookup yields CDR1 MNHEY and CDR2 SVGAGI. The CDR3 spans 11 residues. CDR3 in amino acids: CASRTGYEQYF. DNA of the CDR3: TGTGCCAGCAGGACAGGTTACGAGCAGTACTTC.

The V and J genes are TRBV5-4 and TRBJ2-3; TRBD2 might be the D (5 bases). V was clipped by 3 bases and J by 2 bases, with 16 bases between them. CDR1 SGHNT and CDR2 YYREEE come from the germline V gene (reference sequence). The length of the CDR3 is 16 residues. CDR3 in amino acids: CASSWSIQTTTDTQYF. The DNA of the CDR3 is TGTGCCAGCAGCTGGAGTATACAGACTACCACAGATACGCAGTATTTT.

This rearrangement joins TRBV19 to TRBJ2-7, with D tentatively TRBD1 (6 bases). V was trimmed by 8 bases and J by 0 bases, leaving 14 bases between them. Germline values: CDR1 LNHDA, CDR2 SQIVND (reference sequence). This CDR3 region has 14 residues. CDR3 residues: CASSWGRNSYEQYF. The CDR3 region has the DNA TGTGCCAGTTCTTGGGGGCGGAACTCCTACGAGCAGTACTTC.

The V and J genes are TRBV7-8 and TRBJ1-5; D gene uncertain. The CDR3 covers 13 residues. Germline CDR1 and CDR2: SGHVS and FQNEAQ. Trimming left V 5 bases short and J 7 bases short, with 12 bases between. The CDR3 loop is CASSPRWAQPQHF. In DNA form, the CDR3 reads TGTGCCAGCAGCCCCCGATGGGCCCAGCCCCAGCATTTT.

J is TRBJ1-5 and V is TRBV27; 8 bases fit TRBD1. With V trimmed by 6 bases and J by 6 bases, 13 bases remained unmatched. Germline CDR1 and CDR2: MNHEY and SMNVEV (reference sequence). CDR3 size: 16 residues. The CDR3 bases are TGTGCCAGCAGCCCTACGGGTCCCAGGGGGCTTCAGCCCCAGCATTTT. Its protein product is CASSPTGPRGLQPQHF.

The sample holds one count of this clone. The chain recombines TRBV5-6 with TRBJ2-7, with a possible D match to TRBD1 (6 bases). The V end was cut by 5 bases, the J end by 5 bases, with 20 bases between. Germline V lookup: CDR1 SGHDT, CDR2 YYEEEE. The CDR3 is 15 amino acids. The CDR3 loop reads CASSWGTPHWNEQYF. In DNA, the CDR3 is TGTGCCAGCAGTTGGGGGACACCTCACTGGAACGAGCAGTACTTC.

This CDR3 is CASSFRGARGYTF. The CDR3 nucleotides are TGTGCCAGCAGCTTTCGGGGGGCGCGTGGCTACACCTTC. The chain couples TRBV7-9 to TRBJ1-2, with D perhaps matching TRBD1 (6 bases). The germline gives CDR1 SEHNR, CDR2 FQNEAQ (reference sequence). This CDR3 has 13 residues. V lost 3 bases, J lost 7 bases, and 12 bases lay in between.

This chain joins TRBV11-1 and TRBJ1-1, with D unresolved. CDR1 and CDR2 (germline): SGHAT, FQDESV (reference sequence). V was clipped by 4 bases and J by 8 bases, with 14 bases between them. The CDR3 has 13 residues. The CDR3: CASSSRGTNEAFF. The DNA of the CDR3 is TGTGCCAGCAGCTCCCGCGGCACGAACGAAGCTTTCTTT.

This sequence joins TRBV28 and TRBJ2-7, with 10 bases fitting TRBD1. This CDR3 has 14 residues. The junction had 4 bases not matched to a gene; V was cut back by 6 bases and J by 2 bases. From germline, CDR1 is MDHEN and CDR2 SYDVKM. The CDR3 DNA reads TGTGCCAGCAGGCGGACAGGGGGTACCTACGAGCAGTACTTC. Its translation is CASRRTGGTYEQYF.

The rearrangement uses TRBV6-4 and TRBJ1-1; D is unclear. From germline, CDR1 is MRHNA and CDR2 SNTAGT. CDR3 length: 13 residues. V lost 6 bases and J lost 2, with 10 bases in between. This CDR3 is CASSPTVNTEAFF. The CDR3 DNA is TGTGCCAGCAGCCCAACAGTTAACACTGAAGCTTTCTTT.

This chain uses TRBV30 with TRBJ2-5, with 7 bases lining up with TRBD1. In germline, CDR1 is GTSNPN, CDR2 SVGIG (reference sequence). The length of the CDR3 is 15 residues. V gave up 2 bases and J gave up 1 base; unmatched junction bases: 7. CDR3 DNA sequence: TGTGCCTGGAGTTCGGGACAGCCTTCCCAAGAGACCCAGTACTTC. It yields the protein CAWSSGQPSQETQYF.

The CDR3 DNA is TGTGCCAGTAGAGGGACTAGCGGGATTCTCGAGCAGTACTTC. The encoded protein is CASRGTSGILEQYF. The chain carries TRBV19 and TRBJ2-7, with 13 bases fitting TRBD2. CDR3 length equals 14 residues. CDR1 is LNHDA, CDR2 SQIVND, per germline (reference sequence). V was pared by 6 bases and J by 6 bases, with 5 bases of the junction left unmatched.

Regarding this clone: The same CDR3 is also encoded by other DNA sequences in this sample. The CDR3 DNA reads as TGCGCCAGCAGCTTGGGCAGCTCTGGAAACACCATATATTTT. Amino acid sequence: CASSLGSSGNTIYF. J is TRBJ1-3 and V is TRBV5-1, with no clear D. The germline gives CDR1 SGHRS, CDR2 YFSETQ. The germline V and J ends were trimmed by 0 bases and 0 bases, with 4 bases remaining between them. CDR3 size: 14 residues.